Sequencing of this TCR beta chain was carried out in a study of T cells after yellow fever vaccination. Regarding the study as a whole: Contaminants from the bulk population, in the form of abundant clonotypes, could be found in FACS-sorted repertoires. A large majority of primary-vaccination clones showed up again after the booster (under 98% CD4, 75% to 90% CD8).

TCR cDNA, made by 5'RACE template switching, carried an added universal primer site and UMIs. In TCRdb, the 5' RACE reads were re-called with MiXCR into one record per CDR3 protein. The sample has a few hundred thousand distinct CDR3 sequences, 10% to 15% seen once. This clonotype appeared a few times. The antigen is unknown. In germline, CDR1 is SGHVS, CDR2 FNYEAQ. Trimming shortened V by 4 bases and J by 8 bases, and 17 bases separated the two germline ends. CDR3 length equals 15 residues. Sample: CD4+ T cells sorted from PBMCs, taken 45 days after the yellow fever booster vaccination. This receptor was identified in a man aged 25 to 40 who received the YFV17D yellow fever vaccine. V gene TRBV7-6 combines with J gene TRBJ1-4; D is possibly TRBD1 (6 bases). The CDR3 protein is CASSSVSGVGEKLFF. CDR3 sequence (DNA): TGTGCCAGCAGCTCGGTGTCAGGGGTTGGGGAAAAACTGTTTTTT.